This TCR beta chain is drawn from a study of T cell repertoires and Cas9 in healthy adults. The overall study: Characterization of SpCas9-reactive CD4 and CD8 T cells covered multi-effector potency, cytotoxicity and lineage. Study-level points and caveats: SpCas9-reactive regulatory T cells reportedly mitigated SpCas9-reactive effector T cells in vitro.

Sequencing used immunoSEQ multiplex PCR; TCRdb keeps in-frame clones, though not all of them. The repertoire consists of about 14,000 clones, with roughly nine tenths occurring once and the leading ten covering approximately 1.5%. A word on this clone: Its antigen is unknown.

CDR1 and CDR2 (germline): SGDLS, YYNGEE. This CDR3 comprises 16 residues. Between the trimmed V and J ends, which lost 0 bases and 4 bases, there was a span of 13 bases. The sequenced material came from Tregs (CD4+, CD25+, CD127-, CD137-, CD154-) from PBMCs; culture status not recorded. This clonotype was obtained from a human donor in good health. J is TRBJ2-2 and V is TRBV9, with D tentatively TRBD1 (6 bases). The CDR3 bases are TGTGCCAGCAGCGTAGGTGTCAGGGGTATCACCGGGGAGCTGTTTTTT. Protein product: CASSVGVRGITGELFF.